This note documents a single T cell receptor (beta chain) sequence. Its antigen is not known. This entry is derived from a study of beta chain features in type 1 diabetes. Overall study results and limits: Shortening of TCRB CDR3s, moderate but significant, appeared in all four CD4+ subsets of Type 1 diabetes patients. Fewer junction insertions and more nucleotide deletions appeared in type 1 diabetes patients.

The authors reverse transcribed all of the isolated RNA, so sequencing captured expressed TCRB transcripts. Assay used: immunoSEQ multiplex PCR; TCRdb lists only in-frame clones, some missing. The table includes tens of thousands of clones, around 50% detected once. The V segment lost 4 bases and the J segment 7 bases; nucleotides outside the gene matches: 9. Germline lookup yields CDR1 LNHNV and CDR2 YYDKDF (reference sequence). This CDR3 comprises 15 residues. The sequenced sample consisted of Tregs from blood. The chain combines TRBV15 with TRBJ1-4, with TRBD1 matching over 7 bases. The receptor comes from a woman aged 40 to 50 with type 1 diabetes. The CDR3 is CATSTYRGISEKLFF. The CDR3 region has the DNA TGTGCCACCAGCACCTACAGGGGAATCAGTGAAAAACTGTTTTTT.